Sequencing of this TCR beta chain was carried out in a study of blood T cells in healthy people across ages. The authors extracted at least 5.5 micrograms of total RNA per sample. Per the germline V gene, CDR1 is LNHNV and CDR2 is YYDKDF (reference sequence). V was cut by 0 bases and J by 5 bases, with 4 bases left in between. This CDR3 is 12 amino acids long. A word on this clonotype: Its antigen is as yet unknown.

Findings and caveats of the study: Possibly confounding the expanded clonotype changes was the fact that donor CMV status was unknown.

It was with a sample-barcoded 5' primer and a J-beta primer mix that a second PCR of about 6 to 12 cycles was run. TCRdb ran MiXCR on the 5' RACE reads and lists one entry per CDR3 protein. The table includes some 1.5 million distinct CDR3 sequences, about 45% detected once. This TCR came from a woman between 18 and 30 years old in good health. The chain links TRBV15 to TRBJ2-5; unclear D gene. Sequencing was performed on blood. The CDR3 reads CATSRELETQYF. CDR3 DNA sequence: TGTGCCACCAGCAGAGAGTTGGAGACCCAGTACTTC.